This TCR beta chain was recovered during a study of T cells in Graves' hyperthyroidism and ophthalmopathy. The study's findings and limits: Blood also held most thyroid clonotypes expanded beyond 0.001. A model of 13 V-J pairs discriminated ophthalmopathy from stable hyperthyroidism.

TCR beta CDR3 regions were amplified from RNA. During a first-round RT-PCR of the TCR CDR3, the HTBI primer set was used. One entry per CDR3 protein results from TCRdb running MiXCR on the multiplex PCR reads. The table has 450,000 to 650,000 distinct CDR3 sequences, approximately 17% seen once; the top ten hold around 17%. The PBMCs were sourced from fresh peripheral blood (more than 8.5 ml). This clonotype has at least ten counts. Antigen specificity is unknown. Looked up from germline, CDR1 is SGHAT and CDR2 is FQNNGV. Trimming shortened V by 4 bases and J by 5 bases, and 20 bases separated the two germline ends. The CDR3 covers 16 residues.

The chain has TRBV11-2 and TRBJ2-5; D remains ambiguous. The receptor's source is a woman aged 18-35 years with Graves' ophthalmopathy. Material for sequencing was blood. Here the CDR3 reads CASSSRTFGLAETQYF. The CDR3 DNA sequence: TGTGCCAGCAGCTCACGAACTTTTGGGTTGGCGGAGACCCAGTACTTC.